The rows below give T cell receptor beta chains drawn from one sample of a study of CD8+CD57+ T cells in acquired aplastic anemia. TCRdb redid the calling of the reads with MiXCR, one entry per CDR3 protein. The sample lists 200,000 to 250,000 distinct CDR3 sequences; roughly 53% were seen once. Sequenced material: sorted CD4+, CD8+, or CD8+CD57+ T cells (not recorded which) from PBMCs. These TCRs come from a human donor with aplastic anemia. CDR3s include the opening cysteine and the closing phenylalanine or tryptophan. The D gene is left open where the match is weak. Clone size, where shown, is once, few, many, or a class for clones that have expanded.

V gene: TRBV19; clone size: many; J gene: TRBJ1-5; D gene: TRBD1; CDR3 protein: CASSRFSTGQNQPQHF; CDR3 DNA: TGTGCCAGTAGTAGATTCTCGACAGGGCAGAATCAGCCCCAGCATTTT
V gene: TRBV7-8; clone size: few; J gene: TRBJ2-5; D gene: -; CDR3 protein: CAGLGGRDQETQYF; CDR3 DNA: TGTGCGGGGCTCGGGGGCCGTGACCAAGAGACCCAGTACTTC
V gene: TRBV6-2/TRBV6-3; clone size: many; J gene: TRBJ2-3; D gene: -; CDR3 protein: CASSRTELDTQYF; CDR3 DNA: TGTGCCAGCAGTCGAACAGAGTTGGATACGCAGTATTTT
V gene: TRBV10-2; clone size: -; J gene: TRBJ1-2; D gene: TRBD1; CDR3 protein: CASSYGTGGSGYTF; CDR3 DNA: TGTGCCAGCAGTTACGGGACAGGGGGATCGGGCTACACCTTC
V gene: TRBV25-1; clone size: -; J gene: TRBJ2-5; D gene: -; CDR3 protein: CASSEFEETQYF; CDR3 DNA: TGTGCCAGCTCCGAGTTTGAGGAGACCCAGTACTTC
V gene: TRBV20-1; clone size: -; J gene: TRBJ1-2; D gene: TRBD1; CDR3 protein: CSASRDRPLSGYTF; CDR3 DNA: TGCAGTGCAAGCAGGGACAGGCCGCTCTCTGGCTACACCTTC
V gene: TRBV7-8; clone size: many; J gene: TRBJ2-7; D gene: TRBD2; CDR3 protein: CASSPSGGDAKQYF; CDR3 DNA: TGTGCCAGCAGCCCTTCGGGGGGGGACGCGAAGCAGTACTTC
V gene: TRBV3-1; clone size: -; J gene: TRBJ2-2; D gene: TRBD1; CDR3 protein: CASSQGQGHTGELFF; CDR3 DNA: TGTGCCAGCAGCCAGGGACAGGGGCACACCGGGGAGCTGTTTTTT
V gene: TRBV19; clone size: many; J gene: TRBJ2-7; D gene: -; CDR3 protein: CASSGAPGYEQYF; CDR3 DNA: TGTGCCAGTAGTGGGGCACCCGGCTACGAGCAGTACTTC
V gene: TRBV29-1; clone size: once; J gene: TRBJ2-3; D gene: TRBD2; CDR3 protein: CSGDLAGGPSTDTQYF; CDR3 DNA: TGCAGCGGAGATTTAGCGGGGGGGCCTAGCACAGATACGCAGTATTTT
V gene: TRBV2; clone size: once; J gene: TRBJ1-6; D gene: TRBD1; CDR3 protein: CASGGDSWGSPLHF; CDR3 DNA: TGTGCCAGCGGAGGGGACAGTTGGGGTTCACCCCTCCACTTT
V gene: TRBV7-2; clone size: -; J gene: TRBJ2-7; D gene: TRBD1; CDR3 protein: CASSLVGTGGPYEQYF; CDR3 DNA: TGTGCCAGCAGCTTAGTGGGGACAGGGGGCCCCTACGAGCAGTACTTC
V gene: TRBV6-6; clone size: few; J gene: TRBJ1-4; D gene: -; CDR3 protein: CAGSYSGPGRGEEKLFF; CDR3 DNA: TGTGCCGGCAGTTACTCGGGCCCAGGGAGGGGCGAGGAAAAACTGTTTTTT
V gene: TRBV5-1; clone size: many; J gene: TRBJ2-6; D gene: -; CDR3 protein: CASSLVAGANVLTF; CDR3 DNA: TGCGCCAGCAGCTTGGTGGCTGGGGCCAACGTCCTGACTTTC
V gene: TRBV12-3/TRBV12-4; clone size: -; J gene: TRBJ2-1; D gene: TRBD2; CDR3 protein: CASGQPLAGGYNEQFF; CDR3 DNA: TGTGCTAGTGGTCAACCACTAGCGGGGGGGTACAATGAGCAGTTCTTC
V gene: TRBV12-5; clone size: few; J gene: TRBJ2-7; D gene: -; CDR3 protein: CASGLVRRWEYF; CDR3 DNA: TGTGCTAGTGGTTTGGTCCGGAGGTGGGAGTACTTC
V gene: TRBV20-1; clone size: -; J gene: TRBJ2-7; D gene: -; CDR3 protein: CSYLGSYEQYF; CDR3 DNA: TGCAGTTACCTGGGGTCCTACGAGCAGTACTTC
V gene: TRBV20-1; clone size: -; J gene: TRBJ2-3; D gene: -; CDR3 protein: CSAGSRDSTDTQYF; CDR3 DNA: TGCAGTGCTGGATCGAGAGACAGCACAGATACGCAGTATTTT
V gene: TRBV7-3; clone size: many; J gene: TRBJ2-1; D gene: -; CDR3 protein: CASSRRQGEQFF; CDR3 DNA: TGTGCCAGCAGCCGACGGCAGGGCGAGCAGTTCTTC
V gene: TRBV19; clone size: -; J gene: TRBJ1-1; D gene: -; CDR3 protein: CASSIVVGGGRSTEAFF; CDR3 DNA: TGTGCCAGTAGTATAGTGGTAGGGGGGGGCAGAAGCACTGAAGCTTTCTTT
V gene: TRBV10-3; clone size: -; J gene: TRBJ2-7; D gene: TRBD1; CDR3 protein: CASTGTGSYEQYF; CDR3 DNA: TGTGCCAGTACCGGGACAGGCTCCTACGAGCAGTACTTC
V gene: TRBV7-9; clone size: few; J gene: TRBJ2-1; D gene: -; CDR3 protein: CASSPGGYNEQFF; CDR3 DNA: TGTGCCAGCAGCCCCGGGGGTTACAATGAGCAGTTCTTC
V gene: TRBV6-1; clone size: many; J gene: TRBJ1-4; D gene: -; CDR3 protein: CASGDRGGANEKLFF; CDR3 DNA: TGTGCCAGCGGAGACCGAGGGGGTGCTAATGAAAAACTGTTTTTT
V gene: TRBV6-5; clone size: -; J gene: TRBJ1-1; D gene: TRBD1; CDR3 protein: CASSADRGGGEAFF; CDR3 DNA: TGTGCTAGCAGTGCCGACAGGGGGGGAGGTGAAGCTTTCTTT
V gene: TRBV15; clone size: few; J gene: TRBJ2-1; D gene: -; CDR3 protein: CATSRGPNEQFF; CDR3 DNA: TGTGCCACCAGCAGAGGTCCCAATGAGCAGTTCTTC